Sequencing of this T cell receptor (beta chain) was carried out in a study of cytomegalovirus exposure and HLA in healthy donors. Primers included in the PCR were 60 Vbeta and 13 Jbeta primers. Clones were read by immunoSEQ multiplex PCR, and TCRdb kept only the in-frame ones, dropping some. The sample has about 120,000 clones; 80% are singletons. CDR3 length: 14 residues. The V end was cut by 0 bases, the J end by 2 bases, with 7 bases between. The germline V gene has CDR1 SGHRS and CDR2 YFSETQ. The sample comprised PBMCs. This clonotype was obtained from a man aged 30 to 39 in good health and CMV-seropositive. The rearrangement uses TRBV5-1 and TRBJ2-3, with D unclear. DNA for the CDR3: TGCGCCAGCAGCTTGGGGGCCGACACAGATACGCAGTATTTT. Translated: CASSLGADTDTQYF.